These 28 T cell receptor beta chains came from one sample sequenced in a study of shared clonotypes between healthy human individuals. The protocol was immunoSEQ multiplex PCR, while the TCRdb copy is restricted to in-frame clones and leaves out a portion. In the table there are about 380,000 clones, about 96% of which are singletons. Sequencing was performed on memory CD8+ T cells sorted from blood. Subset defined: CD45RO+ cells pooled with CCR7-negative TemRA cells. The receptor set was obtained from a man aged 25-45 years in good health.

The V and J genes are TRBV18 and TRBJ2-1; D is uncertain. CDR1 is KGHSH, CDR2 LQKENI, per germline. Trimming left V 2 bases short and J 5 bases short, with 4 bases between. The CDR3 length is 12 residues. The CDR3 protein is CASSPLNNEQFF. CDR3 coding DNA: TGTGCCAGCTCACCATTAAACAATGAGCAGTTCTTC. The full variable domain, its missing parts supplied by reference TRBV18 and TRBJ2-1, is NAGVMQNPRHLVRRRGQEARLRCSPMKGHSHVYWYRQLPEEGLKFMVYLQKENIIDESGMPKERFSAEFPKEGPSILRIQQVVRGDSAAYFCASSPLNNEQFFGPGTRLTVL.

V usage is TRBV19 and J usage is TRBJ2-1; tentatively, D is TRBD2 (5 bases). CDR3 length: 13 residues. Trimming stripped 0 bases from V and 9 bases from J, with 9 bases between. Germline lookup yields CDR1 LNHDA and CDR2 SQIVND (reference sequence). This CDR3 is CASSIETRGEQFF. CDR3 bases: TGTGCCAGTAGTATAGAAACCCGGGGTGAGCAGTTCTTC.

This clone was seen more than once but under ten times. This chain links TRBV6-5 with TRBJ1-2; possible D gene TRBD1, 5 bases. Germline CDR1 MNHEY, CDR2 SVGAGI. V was clipped by 4 bases and J by 6 bases, with 9 bases between them. The CDR3 is 12 amino acids. The CDR3 DNA reads as TGTGCCAGCAGTTCTGGACATGATGGCTACACCTTC. Its translation: CASSSGHDGYTF.

V and J are TRBV28 and TRBJ2-5, with TRBD2 matching over 8 bases. Germline V gene lookup returns CDR1 MDHEN and CDR2 SYDVKM. J gave up 5 bases and V 3 bases, and 8 bases lay outside the gene matches. This CDR3 spans 15 amino acids. CDR3 residues: CASSFGLAGRETQYF. In DNA form, the CDR3 reads TGTGCCAGCAGTTTCGGGCTAGCGGGTAGGGAGACCCAGTACTTC.

The CDR3 loop reads CASSDPDRGYGYTF. The CDR3 DNA reads TGTGCCAGTAGTGATCCGGACAGGGGCTATGGCTACACCTTC. The chain couples TRBV19 to TRBJ1-2; 9 positions agree with TRBD1. There are 14 residues in the CDR3. Germline CDR1 is LNHDA and CDR2 is SQIVND (reference sequence). Trimming took 5 bases from V and 4 from J; bases not matched to a gene: 5.

This sequence joins TRBV2 and TRBJ2-6; possible D gene TRBD1, 6 bases. The V gene lost 9 bases and the J gene lost 0 bases, with 18 bases spanning the gap. Germline-derived CDR1 and CDR2 are SNHLY and FYNNEI. The CDR3 covers 17 residues. This chain's CDR3 is CARGQPIGSSGANVLTF. The CDR3 nucleotides are TGTGCCAGAGGACAGCCGATAGGGAGCTCTGGGGCCAACGTCCTGACTTTC.

The chain employs TRBV25-1 and TRBJ1-4, with unresolved D. The CDR3 loop spans 17 amino acids. The V end was cut by 1 base, the J end by 8 bases, with 20 bases between. Germline V CDR1 and CDR2: MGHDK, SYGVNS. The CDR3 bases are TGTGCCAGCAGTGAATCTCGGTCGGCTTGGGGTGGGGAAAAACTGTTTTTT. It translates to CASSESRSAWGGEKLFF. Using reference TRBV25-1 and TRBJ1-4 for the parts outside the CDR3, the full variable domain is EADIYQTPRYLVIGTGKKITLECSQTMGHDKMYWYQQDPGMELHLIHYSYGVNSTEKGDLSSESTVSRIRTEHFPLTLESARPSHTSQYLCASSESRSAWGGEKLFFGSGTQLSVL.

In DNA, the CDR3 is TGTGCCAGCAGCCGCGAGCAGGGTCAGCCCCAGCATTTT. It yields the protein CASSREQGQPQHF. The chain has TRBV5-6 and TRBJ1-5; perhaps TRBD1 as D (5 bases). The CDR3 sequence is 13 residues long. V was clipped by 4 bases and J by 6 bases, with 11 bases between them. Germline-derived CDR1 and CDR2 are SGHDT and YYEEEE.

The chain uses TRBV7-2 and TRBJ1-6; TRBD1 is a possible D gene (6 bases). Trimming took off 11 bases at V and 7 bases at J, with 27 bases between the two ends. Germline V gene sequence: CDR1 SGHTA, CDR2 FQGNSA. The CDR3 runs to 17 residues. In DNA form, the CDR3 reads TGTGCCCCCAAAATTCGGGGAGACGACAGGAACAATTCACCCCTCCACTTT. Protein product: CAPKIRGDDRNNSPLHF.

This clone has just one count. The V gene is TRBV30, the J gene TRBJ2-6; D ambiguous. V lost 5 bases and J 0 bases, leaving 2 bases between the germline ends. The CDR3 covers 12 residues. Per the germline V gene, CDR1 is GTSNPN and CDR2 is SVGIG (reference sequence). This CDR3 reads CAWDSGANVLTF. The CDR3 DNA follows: TGTGCCTGGGACTCTGGGGCCAACGTCCTGACTTTC.

The chain carries TRBV10-3 and TRBJ2-7, with D uncertain. This CDR3 is built from 15 residues. Germline values: CDR1 ENHRY, CDR2 SYGVKD. Trimming took 0 bases from V and 0 from J, leaving 9 bases between them. The chain's CDR3 is CAISESNTYSYEQYF. The CDR3 DNA reads TGTGCCATCAGTGAGTCAAACACGTACTCCTACGAGCAGTACTTC.

The chain links TRBV29-1 to TRBJ2-3; no clear D gene. Germline CDR1 and CDR2: SQVTM and ANQGSEA. The V and J ends lost 3 bases and 8 bases respectively, with 0 bases between them. The CDR3 has 8 amino acids. The CDR3 coding sequence is TGCAGCGTTGATACGCAGTATTTT. It encodes CSVDTQYF.

The chain joins TRBV29-1 to TRBJ2-2, with unresolved D. This CDR3 has 11 amino acids. Germline assignment: CDR1 SQVTM and CDR2 ANQGSEA. The V gene lost 2 bases and the J gene lost 2 bases, with 0 bases spanning the gap. CDR3 sequence (DNA): TGCAGCGTTGAAAACACCGGGGAGCTGTTTTTT. Amino acids: CSVENTGELFF.

This chain links TRBV30 with TRBJ2-3; 11 bases align to TRBD1. Germline V gene sequence: CDR1 GTSNPN, CDR2 SVGIG (reference sequence). The CDR3 sequence is 13 residues long. Unmatched junction bases numbered 1, after V lost 3 bases and J lost 5 bases. The CDR3 region has the DNA TGTGCCTGGAGGGGACAGGGGGGAGATACGCAGTATTTT. It encodes CAWRGQGGDTQYF.

V gene TRBV21-1 combines with J gene TRBJ1-2; the table calls TRBD1, which could not be checked here. TRBV21-1 is classified as a pseudogene. This CDR3 region has 13 residues. CDR3 in DNA: TGTGCCAGCAGCAAAATGGACAGGGATGGCTACACCTTC. Amino acids: CASSKMDRDGYTF.

The J gene is TRBJ1-4, the V gene TRBV9; no clear D. CDR1 and CDR2 (germline): SGDLS, YYNGEE. Trimming removed 0 bases from V and 0 bases from J, with 3 bases in between. The CDR3 length is 14 residues. CDR3 bases: TGTGCCAGCAGCGTAGGGGCAACTAATGAAAAACTGTTTTTT. It specifies CASSVGATNEKLFF.

V gene TRBV7-2 combines with J gene TRBJ2-7, with 12 bases aligning to TRBD2. V lost 5 bases to trimming and J lost 0 bases; unmatched junction nucleotides: 8. The CDR3 extends over 17 amino acids. Germline V gives CDR1 SGHTA, CDR2 FQGNSA. The CDR3 coding sequence is TGTGCCAGCAGCGGGGGGACTAGCGGGCTTGACTCCTACGAGCAGTACTTC. This translates into CASSGGTSGLDSYEQYF.

As to this clone: This CDR3 is also generated by other DNA sequences in the sample. The DNA for the CDR3 is TGTGCCAGCAGCAACGAAGCTTTCTTT. Translation: CASSNEAFF. The rearrangement joins TRBV21-1 to TRBJ1-1. TRBV21-1 is a pseudogene locus. This CDR3 contains 9 residues.

There are a few counts of this clone. The chain joins TRBV15 to TRBJ1-5, with no clear D. This CDR3 contains 15 residues. Per the germline V gene, CDR1 is LNHNV and CDR2 is YYDKDF (reference sequence). Trimming pared 1 base from V and 0 bases from J, leaving 7 bases between. This CDR3 is CATSRVAYSNQPQHF. DNA of the CDR3: TGTGCCACCAGCAGAGTTGCTTATAGCAATCAGCCCCAGCATTTT.

V usage is TRBV10-3 and J usage is TRBJ2-1; 9 nucleotides match TRBD2. J gave up 4 bases and V 6 bases, and 7 bases lay outside the gene matches. Germline V gene lookup returns CDR1 ENHRY and CDR2 SYGVKD. CDR3 length: 15 amino acids. CDR3 protein: CAISPLSGSYNEQFF. The CDR3 bases are TGTGCCATCAGCCCCCTTAGCGGGAGTTACAATGAGCAGTTCTTC.

This sequence joins TRBV29-1 and TRBJ2-1, with TRBD1 matching over 12 bases. Germline V gene lookup returns CDR1 SQVTM and CDR2 ANQGSEA. The V segment lost 4 bases and the J segment 5 bases; nucleotides outside the gene matches: 6. The CDR3 is 15 amino acids. The CDR3 spells CSVVPGQGAHNEQFF. The CDR3 bases are TGCAGCGTTGTGCCGGGACAGGGGGCTCACAATGAGCAGTTCTTC.

V usage is TRBV7-6 and J usage is TRBJ2-1, with D perhaps assigned TRBD1 or TRBD2 (5 bases each). With 2 bases removed from V and 5 bases from J, the gap between germline ends came to 13 bases. Germline-derived CDR1 and CDR2 are SGHVS and FNYEAQ. There are 15 residues in the CDR3. The CDR3 loop reads CASSLYGTPNNEQFF. CDR3 nucleotide sequence: TGTGCCAGCAGCTTATATGGGACGCCAAACAATGAGCAGTTCTTC.

The V call is TRBV7-6, the J call TRBJ1-4; D remains unclear. Between the trimmed V and J ends, which lost 1 base and 3 bases, there was a span of 6 bases. There are 14 residues in the CDR3. CDR1 is SGHVS and CDR2 is FNYEAQ in the germline V gene. The CDR3 region is CASSLGVANEKLFF. The CDR3, as DNA: TGTGCCAGCAGCTTAGGGGTCGCTAATGAAAAACTGTTTTTT. The variable domain in full, completed from reference TRBV7-6 and TRBJ1-4, reads GAGVSQSPRYKVTKRGQDVALRCDPISGHVSLYWYRQALGQGPEFLTYFNYEAQQDKSGLPNDRFSAERPEGSISTLTIQRTEQRDSAMYRCASSLGVANEKLFFGSGTQLSVL.

The chain has TRBV10-3 and TRBJ2-7; TRBD1 matches at 8 bases. The CDR3 covers 18 residues. Trimming removed 7 bases from V and 2 bases from J; junction bases left unmatched: 19. Germline V gene sequence: CDR1 ENHRY, CDR2 SYGVKD. The CDR3 sequence is CAIKVPGQGDGQAYEQYF. CDR3 nucleotides: TGTGCCATCAAGGTACCTGGACAGGGAGACGGCCAAGCCTACGAGCAGTACTTC.

The chain combines TRBV6-6 with TRBJ2-7, with D unclear. The CDR3 covers 12 residues. The V gene's germline CDR1 is MNHNY and CDR2 SVGAGI (reference sequence). The V end lost 0 bases, the J end lost 7 bases, and 7 bases lay between the germline ends. This CDR3 reads CASSYSRREQYF. The CDR3 nucleotides read TGTGCCAGCAGTTACTCGAGAAGAGAGCAGTACTTC.

This clone appeared once. The V and J genes are TRBV20-1 and TRBJ2-5, with unresolved D. V shed 6 bases and J shed 5 bases, with 10 bases lying between them. The CDR3 consists of 11 residues. Germline V gives CDR1 DFQATT, CDR2 SNEGSKA (reference sequence). The CDR3 DNA reads as TGCAGTGCCGCCGAAAGGGAGACCCAGTACTTC. This encodes CSAAERETQYF.

This chain joins TRBV27 and TRBJ2-6; D is perhaps TRBD1 or TRBD2 (5 bases each). V was pared by 6 bases and J by 4 bases, with 28 bases between. Looked up from germline, CDR1 is MNHEY and CDR2 is SMNVEV (reference sequence). The CDR3 is made up of 20 amino acids. The CDR3 here is CASSLKPPGARLVGANVLTF. CDR3 DNA: TGTGCCAGCAGCCTCAAACCACCCGGGGCCCGACTCGTGGGGGCCAACGTCCTGACTTTC.

A single count supports this clone. The rearrangement links TRBV11-1 to TRBJ2-1; D perhaps matches TRBD2 (5 bases). The V end was cut by 3 bases, the J end by 4 bases, with 7 bases between. The germline CDR1 and CDR2 sequences are SGHAT and FQDESV (reference sequence). The CDR3 covers 13 residues. The CDR3 nucleotides are TGTGCCAGCAGCTTGACTACTTACAATGAGCAGTTCTTC. Translating it yields CASSLTTYNEQFF.